What follows are 5 T cell receptor beta chains derived from one specimen sequenced in a study of blood T cell repertoires in COVID-19. Measured with immunoSEQ multiplex PCR; TCRdb has only the in-frame clones, and not every one. The sample yields around 190,000 clones, roughly 82% seen once. Specimen: peripheral blood. The receptors here all came from a woman aged 55-70 years with COVID-19, enrolled during active disease.

Details on this clone: The sample has other DNA sequences that encode this CDR3 too. The rearrangement links TRBV9 to TRBJ1-6; tentatively, D is TRBD1 (5 bases). The V end was cut by 0 bases, the J end by 5 bases, with 9 bases between. Germline assignment: CDR1 SGDLS and CDR2 YYNGEE. CDR3 length: 15 amino acids. CDR3 DNA: TGTGCCAGCAGCGTAGGGGGCGGTGATAATTCACCCCTCCACTTT. Translated: CASSVGGGDNSPLHF.

V gene TRBV7-2 combines with J gene TRBJ1-4, with 7 bases aligning to TRBD1. The CDR3 has 15 residues. With 5 bases clipped from V and 3 bases from J, the junction kept 6 bases outside the gene matches. CDR1 is SGHTA and CDR2 is FQGNSA in the germline V gene. CDR3 region: CASSAWGQPNEKLFF. CDR3 coding DNA: TGTGCCAGCAGCGCTTGGGGACAGCCTAATGAAAAACTGTTTTTT.

The chain combines TRBV2 with TRBJ2-7; perhaps TRBD2 as D (6 bases). V lost 8 bases and J 7 bases, leaving 9 bases between the germline ends. This CDR3 is built from 10 residues. Germline lookup yields CDR1 SNHLY and CDR2 FYNNEI. CDR3 amino acids: CASGRNEQYF. The CDR3 DNA follows: TGTGCCAGCGGGAGGAATGAGCAGTACTTC.

The CDR3 reads CASSPWTGHYEQYF. The CDR3 bases are TGTGCCAGCAGTCCCTGGACAGGGCACTACGAGCAGTACTTC. The rearrangement uses TRBV28 and TRBJ2-7, with 8 positions matching TRBD1. Losses at the gene ends were 5 bases for V and 3 bases for J; bases not matched to a gene: 6. This CDR3 has 14 amino acids. The germline V gene encodes CDR1 MDHEN and CDR2 SYDVKM.

This clone was recorded only once. This chain links TRBV19 with TRBJ1-1; D is uncertain. Germline CDR1 LNHDA, CDR2 SQIVND (reference sequence). CDR3 size: 14 residues. Deletions cut 10 bases from V and 4 bases from J, with 19 bases between. Here the CDR3 DNA reads TGTGCCACCCGGCGAGGAGTGACCCTCACTGAAGCTTTCTTT. This translates into CATRRGVTLTEAFF.